The sequence of this T cell receptor (beta chain) was determined in a study of CD8+CD57+ T cells in acquired aplastic anemia. Germline V gene sequence: CDR1 GTSNPN, CDR2 SVGIG (reference sequence). The CDR3 has 12 amino acids. The V gene end was trimmed by 4 bases and the J gene end by 6 bases; junction bases not matched to a gene: 3. The table lists this clonotype with many counts. TCR beta VDJ combinations and CDR3 sequences were profiled from genomic DNA. TCRdb re-called the reads through MiXCR, storing one row per CDR3 protein. This table has roughly 200,000 distinct CDR3 sequences, nearly 65% appearing once. All patients picked for sequencing had shown, by flow cytometry, an expansion of CD8+CD57+ cells.

This sequence originates from a human donor with aplastic anemia. Sequenced material: sorted CD4+, CD8+, or CD8+CD57+ T cells (not recorded which) from PBMCs. This sequence joins TRBV30 and TRBJ1-1; 9 bases are shared with TRBD1. The CDR3 DNA follows: TGTGCCTGGACGACAGGGGGGCCTGAAGCTTTCTTT. It codes for CAWTTGGPEAFF.